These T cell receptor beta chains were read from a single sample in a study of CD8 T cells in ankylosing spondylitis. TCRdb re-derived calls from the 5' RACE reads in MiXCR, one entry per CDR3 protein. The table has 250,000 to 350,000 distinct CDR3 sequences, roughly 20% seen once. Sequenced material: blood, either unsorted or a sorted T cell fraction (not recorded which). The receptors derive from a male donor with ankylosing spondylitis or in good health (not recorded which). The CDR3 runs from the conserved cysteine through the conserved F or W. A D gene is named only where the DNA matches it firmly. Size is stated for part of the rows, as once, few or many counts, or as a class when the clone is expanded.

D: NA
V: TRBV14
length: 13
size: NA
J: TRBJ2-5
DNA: TGTGCCAGCAGTCACGGAGGGTGGGAGACCCAGTACTTC
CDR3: CASSHGGWETQYF

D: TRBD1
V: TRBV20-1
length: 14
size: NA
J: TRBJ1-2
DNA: TGCAGTGCTGTCGCAGGGGGGTCTAACTATGGCTACACCTTC
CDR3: CSAVAGGSNYGYTF

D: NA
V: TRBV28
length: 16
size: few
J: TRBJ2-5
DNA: TGTGCCAGCAGTTTATTGGCAGGGGATATACAAGAGACCCAGTACTTC
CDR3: CASSLLAGDIQETQYF

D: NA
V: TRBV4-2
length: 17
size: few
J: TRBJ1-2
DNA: TGTGCCAGCAGCCAAGAAAGGAGGACAGTGGGAGGCTATGGCTACACCTTC
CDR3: CASSQERRTVGGYGYTF

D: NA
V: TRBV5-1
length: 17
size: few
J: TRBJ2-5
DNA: TGCGCCAGCAGCGGGACGGCGGGGCAAACCTTTTCGGAGACCCAGTACTTC
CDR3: CASSGTAGQTFSETQYF

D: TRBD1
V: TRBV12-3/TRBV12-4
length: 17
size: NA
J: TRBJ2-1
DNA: TGTGCCAGCAGTTTAGAAATGGGGACAGGGGGGTCCAATGAGCAGTTCTTC
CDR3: CASSLEMGTGGSNEQFF

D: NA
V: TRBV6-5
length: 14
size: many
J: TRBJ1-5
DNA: TGTGCCAGCAGTTCGGTTGTTACCAATCAGCCCCAGCATTTT
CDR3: CASSSVVTNQPQHF

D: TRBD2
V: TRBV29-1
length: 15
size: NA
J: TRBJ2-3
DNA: TGCAGCGTGTTGGGACTAGCGGGGCGCACAGATACGCAGTATTTT
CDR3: CSVLGLAGRTDTQYF

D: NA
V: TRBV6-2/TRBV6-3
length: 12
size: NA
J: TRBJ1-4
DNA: TGTTCCAGCGGACAAGTCGGTGAAAAACTGTTTTTT
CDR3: CSSGQVGEKLFF

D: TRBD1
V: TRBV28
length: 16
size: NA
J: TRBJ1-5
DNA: TGTGCCAGCAGTTTACTCCCGGGACAGGGGAATCAGCCCCAGCATTTT
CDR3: CASSLLPGQGNQPQHF

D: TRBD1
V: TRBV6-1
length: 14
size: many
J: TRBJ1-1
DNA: TGTGCCAGCCTGACAGGGGGCGCGAACACTGAAGCTTTCTTT
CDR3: CASLTGGANTEAFF

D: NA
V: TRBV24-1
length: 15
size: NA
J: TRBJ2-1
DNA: TGTGCCACCAGTGACCCTGTCAAGGCCGGGAATGAGCAGTTCTTC
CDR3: CATSDPVKAGNEQFF

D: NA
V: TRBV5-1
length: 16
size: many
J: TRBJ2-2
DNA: TGCGCCAGCAGCAACGTGCCGGGACTCTCTGCCGGGGAGCTGTTTTTT
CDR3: CASSNVPGLSAGELFF

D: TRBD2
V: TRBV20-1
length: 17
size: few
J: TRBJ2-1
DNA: TGCAGTGCTAGTGAACTAGCGGGGGTCCTAGGCTACAATGAGCAGTTCTTC
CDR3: CSASELAGVLGYNEQFF

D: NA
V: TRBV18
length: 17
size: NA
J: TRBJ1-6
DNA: TGTGCCAGCTCACTAGGAACTTCCCGACAGCGAAATTCACCCCTCCACTTT
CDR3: CASSLGTSRQRNSPLHF

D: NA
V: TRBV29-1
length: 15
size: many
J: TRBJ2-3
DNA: TGCAGCGTTGTCTTTGTACGAGGGGTAATAGATACGCAGTATTTT
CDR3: CSVVFVRGVIDTQYF

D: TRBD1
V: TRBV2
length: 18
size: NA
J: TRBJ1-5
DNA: TGTACCATCAGTTTAGGCTCTCGGACAGGTAGGAACAATCAGCCCCAGCATTTT
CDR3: CTISLGSRTGRNNQPQHF

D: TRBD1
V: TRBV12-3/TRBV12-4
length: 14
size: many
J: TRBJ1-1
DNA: TGTGCCAGCAGTTTAGGGACAGGGGGCACTGAAGCTTTCTTT
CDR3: CASSLGTGGTEAFF

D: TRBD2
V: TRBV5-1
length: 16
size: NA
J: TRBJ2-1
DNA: TGCGCCAGCAGCAGACGAGGGACTAGAAGAGACAATGAGCAGTTCTTC
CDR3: CASSRRGTRRDNEQFF

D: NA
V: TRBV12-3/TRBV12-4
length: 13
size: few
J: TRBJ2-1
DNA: TGTGCCAGCAACCTCCCCCGGGGCGATGAGCAGTTCTTC
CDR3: CASNLPRGDEQFF

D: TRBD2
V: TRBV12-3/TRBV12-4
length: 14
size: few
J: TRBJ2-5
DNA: TGTGCCAGCAGCGGGACTAGCGGGAGAGAGACCCAGTACTTC
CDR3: CASSGTSGRETQYF

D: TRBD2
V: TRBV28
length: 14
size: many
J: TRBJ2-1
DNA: TGTGCCAGCAGTTTATCTAGCGGGAGGAATGAGCAGTTCTTC
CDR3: CASSLSSGRNEQFF

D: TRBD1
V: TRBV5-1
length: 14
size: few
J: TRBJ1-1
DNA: TGCGCCAGCAGCTCAGACAGGGCTTGGGCTGAAGCTTTCTTT
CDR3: CASSSDRAWAEAFF

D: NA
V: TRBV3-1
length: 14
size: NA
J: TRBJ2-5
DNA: TGTGCCAGCAGCCAAGATATCGGGGGCGAGACCCAGTACTTC
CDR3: CASSQDIGGETQYF

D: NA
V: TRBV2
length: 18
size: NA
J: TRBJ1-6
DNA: TGTGCCATCAGTCCCCGTGGGGGATTGAGCTCCTATAATTCACCCCTCCACTTT
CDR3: CAISPRGGLSSYNSPLHF

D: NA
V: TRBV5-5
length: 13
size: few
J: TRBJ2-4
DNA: TGTGCCAGCAGCTTGGGCGGGGTCGACATTCAGTACTTC
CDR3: CASSLGGVDIQYF

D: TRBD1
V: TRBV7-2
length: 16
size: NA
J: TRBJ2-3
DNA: TGTGCCAGCAGCTTAGATACAGGGGTAGGGACAGATACGCAGTATTTT
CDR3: CASSLDTGVGTDTQYF

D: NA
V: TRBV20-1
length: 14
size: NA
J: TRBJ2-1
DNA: TGCAGTGCTAGGAGAGGGTCAGGCTACAATGAGCAGTTCTTC
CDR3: CSARRGSGYNEQFF

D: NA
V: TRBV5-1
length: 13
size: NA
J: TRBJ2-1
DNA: TGCGCCAGCGGGGGGCCCCAGGGCTATGAGCAGTTCTTC
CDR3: CASGGPQGYEQFF

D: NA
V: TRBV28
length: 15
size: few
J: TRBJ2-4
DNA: TGTGCCAGCAGTTTACTCGCGAAGGCCAAAAACATTCAGTACTTC
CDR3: CASSLLAKAKNIQYF

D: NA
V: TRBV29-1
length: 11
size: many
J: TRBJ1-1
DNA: TGCAGCGTTCTTGGGGACACTGAAGCTTTCTTT
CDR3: CSVLGDTEAFF

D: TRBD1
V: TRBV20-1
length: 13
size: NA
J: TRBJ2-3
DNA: TGCAGGATGGGCAGGGGGAGCACAGATACGCAGTATTTT
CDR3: CRMGRGSTDTQYF

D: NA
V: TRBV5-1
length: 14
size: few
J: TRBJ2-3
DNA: TGCGCCAGCAGCTTGGCTTGGGCCACAGATACGCAGTATTTT
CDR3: CASSLAWATDTQYF

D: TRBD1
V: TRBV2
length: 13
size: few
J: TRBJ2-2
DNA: TGTGCCAGCGGACAGGGTAGGACCGGGGAGCTGTTTTTT
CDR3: CASGQGRTGELFF

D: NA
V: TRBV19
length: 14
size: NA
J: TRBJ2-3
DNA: TGTGCCAGTGGGTTGCCGGGATTCACAGATACGCAGTATTTT
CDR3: CASGLPGFTDTQYF

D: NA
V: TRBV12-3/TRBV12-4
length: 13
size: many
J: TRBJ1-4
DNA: TGTGCCAGCAGTTTATCGGGGGTTGAAAAACTGTTTTTT
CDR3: CASSLSGVEKLFF

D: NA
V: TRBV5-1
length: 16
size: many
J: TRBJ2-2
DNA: TGCGCCAGCAGCTCGGCCCCGGGACGGATCACCGGGGAGCTGTTTTTT
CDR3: CASSSAPGRITGELFF

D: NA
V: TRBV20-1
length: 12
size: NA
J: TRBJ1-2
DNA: TGCAGTGCTAGAGAAGGGGTCGATGGCTACACCTTC
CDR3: CSAREGVDGYTF

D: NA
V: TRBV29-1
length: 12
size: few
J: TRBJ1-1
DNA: TGCAGCTCCCGACAGGCGAACACTGAAGCTTTCTTT
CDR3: CSSRQANTEAFF